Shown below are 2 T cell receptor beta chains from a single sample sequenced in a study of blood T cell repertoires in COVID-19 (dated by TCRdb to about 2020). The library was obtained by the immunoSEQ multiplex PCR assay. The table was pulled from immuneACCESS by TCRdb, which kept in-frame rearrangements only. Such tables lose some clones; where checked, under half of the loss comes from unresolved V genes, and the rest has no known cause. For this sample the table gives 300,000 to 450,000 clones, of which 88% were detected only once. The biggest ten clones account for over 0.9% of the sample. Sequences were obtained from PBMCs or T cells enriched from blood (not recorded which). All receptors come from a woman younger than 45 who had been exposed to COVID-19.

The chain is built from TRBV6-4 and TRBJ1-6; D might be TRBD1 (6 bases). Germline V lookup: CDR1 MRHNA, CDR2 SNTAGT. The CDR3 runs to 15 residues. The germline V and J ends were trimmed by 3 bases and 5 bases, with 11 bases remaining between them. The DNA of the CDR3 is TGTGCCAGCAGTGATACCGGGACACATAATTCACCCCTCCACTTT. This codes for CASSDTGTHNSPLHF.

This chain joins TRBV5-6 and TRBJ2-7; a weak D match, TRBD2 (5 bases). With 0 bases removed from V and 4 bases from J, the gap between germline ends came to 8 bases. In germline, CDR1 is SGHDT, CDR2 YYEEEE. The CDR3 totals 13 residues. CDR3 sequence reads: CASSLARGYEQYF. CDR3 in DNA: TGTGCCAGCAGCTTGGCCCGGGGTTACGAGCAGTACTTC.